The 29 T cell receptor beta chains presented below share a single source sample, sequenced in a study of cytomegalovirus exposure and HLA in healthy donors. Produced via immunoSEQ multiplex PCR; TCRdb's table is partial and in-frame only. The sample consists of 100,000 or so clones, approximately 81% of them appearing once. Sequencing was carried out using PBMCs. The source is a man aged 18 to 30 in good health and CMV-seropositive.

This clone was seen just once. The chain uses TRBV6-5 and TRBJ2-1; the match to TRBD2 covers 10 bases. Trimming cost V 2 bases and J 4 bases; bases outside gene matches: 2. The CDR3 is made up of 15 amino acids. Germline V CDR1 and CDR2: MNHEY, SVGAGI. The CDR3 protein is CASSYTSGTYNEQFF. The CDR3 DNA reads TGTGCCAGCAGTTACACTAGCGGGACGTACAATGAGCAGTTCTTC.

This clone was observed a single time. The identical CDR3 is also encoded by other nucleotide sequences in the sample. This rearrangement joins TRBV5-1 to TRBJ1-1; D possibly corresponds to TRBD1 (6 bases). V lost 1 base to trimming and J lost 0 bases, with 7 bases between them. Germline CDR1 is SGHRS and CDR2 is YFSETQ. The CDR3 has 14 residues. CDR3 protein: CASSLTGMNTEAFF. As DNA, the CDR3 is TGCGCCAGCAGCTTGACAGGGATGAACACTGAAGCTTTCTTT.

The chain has TRBV2 and TRBJ1-2; 9 nucleotides agree with TRBD1. The V gene end was trimmed by 4 bases and the J gene end by 3 bases; junction bases not matched to a gene: 0. Germline V gene data show CDR1 as SNHLY and CDR2 as FYNNEI. The CDR3 extends over 13 amino acids. The CDR3 here is CASSGDRDYGYTF. CDR3 nucleotides: TGTGCCAGCAGTGGGGACAGGGACTATGGCTACACCTTC.

In this sample, this clone turned up once. This chain links TRBV5-1 with TRBJ2-1; the D gene is possibly TRBD1 (6 bases). CDR1 SGHRS and CDR2 YFSETQ come from the germline V gene. The V end was cut by 4 bases, the J end by 2 bases, with 16 bases between. CDR3 length: 16 residues. CDR3 DNA: TGCGCCAGCAGCCCTTTATTAACAGGGACCTACAATGAGCAGTTCTTC. Encoded protein: CASSPLLTGTYNEQFF.

This clone was recorded a few times. This chain uses TRBV11-2 with TRBJ2-5, with D perhaps TRBD2 (5 bases). This CDR3 comprises 14 residues. Trimming stripped 1 base from V and 2 bases from J, with 8 bases between. Germline V gives CDR1 SGHAT, CDR2 FQNNGV. CDR3 nucleotide sequence: TGTGCCAGCAGCTTAGCTAGCAGTCAAGAGACCCAGTACTTC. Translated, it gives CASSLASSQETQYF.

This clone has just a few counts. The chain is built from TRBV19 and TRBJ2-7; the match to TRBD2 covers 10 bases. Germline CDR1 is LNHDA and CDR2 is SQIVND (reference sequence). This CDR3 contains 12 residues. The CDR3: CTGLATSYEQYF. In DNA form, the CDR3 reads TGTACGGGACTAGCGACGAGCTACGAGCAGTACTTC. Based on the CDR3 plus reference TRBV19 and TRBJ2-7, the full variable domain is DGGITQSPKYLFRKEGQNVTLSCEQNLNHDAMYWYRQDPGQGLRLIYYSQIVNDFQKGDIAEGYSVSREKKESFPLTVTSAQKNPTAFYLCTGLATSYEQYFGPGTRLTVT.

The chain carries TRBV18 and TRBJ1-3; D is ambiguous. V was trimmed by 3 bases and J by 0 bases, leaving 9 bases between them. CDR1 is KGHSH, CDR2 LQKENI, per germline. The CDR3 contains 15 residues. CDR3 residues: CASSPAQVSGNTIYF. The CDR3 region has the DNA TGTGCCAGCTCACCTGCCCAGGTCTCTGGAAACACCATATATTTT.

Details on this clone: Distinct nucleotide sequences in the sample also encode this CDR3. The rearrangement uses TRBV28 and TRBJ2-7; 12 bases are shared with TRBD2. The CDR3 totals 14 residues. The V and J ends lost 5 bases and 4 bases, in that order; junction bases with no gene match: 3. Looked up from germline, CDR1 is MDHEN and CDR2 is SYDVKM. CDR3 protein: CASSLAGGPYEQYF. CDR3 DNA sequence: TGTGCCAGCAGTCTAGCGGGAGGGCCGTACGAGCAGTACTTC.

Of note for this clone: Other nucleotide sequences from this sample produce the same CDR3. The rearrangement links TRBV6-5 to TRBJ1-5; D might be TRBD1 (6 bases). With 6 bases removed from V and 3 bases from J, the gap between germline ends came to 12 bases. Per germline, CDR1 MNHEY and CDR2 SVGAGI. The CDR3 extends over 14 amino acids. The chain's CDR3 is CASSPGQSNQPQHF. CDR3 coding DNA: TGTGCCAGCAGCCCGGGACAATCCAATCAGCCCCAGCATTTT.

The genes are TRBV7-9 and TRBJ2-3, with 7 bases identical to TRBD1. Unmatched junction bases numbered 8, after V lost 5 bases and J lost 0 bases. Germline V gene sequence: CDR1 SEHNR, CDR2 FQNEAQ (reference sequence). CDR3 length: 16 amino acids. CDR3 bases: TGTGCCAGCAGCCCCCCGACAGGGATGAGCACAGATACGCAGTATTTT. Translated, it gives CASSPPTGMSTDTQYF.

CDR3 in DNA: TGTGCCAGCAGTTTACTAGCGGGAGGCAATGAGCAGTTCTTC. This sequence encodes CASSLLAGGNEQFF. V usage is TRBV28 and J usage is TRBJ2-1; 11 bases map to TRBD2. CDR1 is MDHEN and CDR2 is SYDVKM in the germline V gene. V gave up 2 bases and J gave up 6 bases; unmatched junction bases: 0. The CDR3 runs 14 residues.

This clone was found a few times. The J gene is TRBJ1-2, the V gene TRBV4-1; 7 positions agree with TRBD1. This CDR3 has 17 amino acids. Germline lookup yields CDR1 MGHRA and CDR2 YSYEKL. Trimming took 3 bases from V and 2 from J; bases not matched to a gene: 12. CDR3 coding DNA: TGCGCCAGCAGCCAGAGGACAGGCAGGAGCTCCAACTATGGCTACACCTTC. This encodes CASSQRTGRSSNYGYTF.

The V call is TRBV7-8, the J call TRBJ1-5; 7 bases are shared with TRBD1. This CDR3 is 16 amino acids long. The trim removed 5 bases at V and 1 base at J, leaving 8 bases unmatched. Germline-derived CDR1 and CDR2 are SGHVS and FQNEAQ. CDR3: CASSHQDRLSNQPQHF. CDR3 sequence (DNA): TGTGCCAGCAGCCACCAGGACAGGTTAAGCAATCAGCCCCAGCATTTT.

This clone was seen a few times. This rearrangement joins TRBV9 to TRBJ2-1, with 7 nucleotides matching TRBD1. V dropped 0 bases and J dropped 0; count of bases not matched to a gene: 0. Germline CDR1 reads SGDLS; CDR2 reads YYNGEE. This CDR3 contains 15 residues. The CDR3 protein is CASSVEGASYNEQFF. The CDR3 bases are TGTGCCAGCAGCGTAGAGGGGGCCTCCTACAATGAGCAGTTCTTC.

This clone was recorded once. The CDR3 is CASSPRGETQYF. The CDR3 DNA sequence: TGTGCCAGCAGCCCGCGGGGGGAGACCCAGTACTTC. This chain links TRBV9 with TRBJ2-5; 7 nucleotides agree with TRBD2. The CDR3 length is 12 residues. Germline V gives CDR1 SGDLS, CDR2 YYNGEE. J was trimmed by 5 bases and V by 4 bases; bases with no gene match: 2.

V gene TRBV9 combines with J gene TRBJ2-1, with D tentatively TRBD2 (6 bases). Germline V gene sequence: CDR1 SGDLS, CDR2 YYNGEE. The CDR3 sequence is 11 residues long. V gave up 2 bases and J gave up 11 bases, with 8 bases separating them. The CDR3 protein is CASSVGTQQFF. In DNA, the CDR3 is TGTGCCAGCAGCGTCGGGACTCAGCAGTTCTTC.

The genes are TRBV25-1 and TRBJ2-5; 10 positions agree with TRBD2. CDR3 size: 14 residues. J gave up 4 bases and V 5 bases, and 4 bases lay outside the gene matches. CDR1 is MGHDK and CDR2 is SYGVNS in the germline V gene. CDR3 amino acids: CASSLAGAGETQYF. The CDR3 DNA is TGTGCCAGCAGTCTAGCGGGAGCCGGAGAGACCCAGTACTTC.

This chain connects TRBV10-3 to TRBJ2-2; no definite D call. The CDR3 sequence is 15 residues long. V was trimmed by 0 bases and J by 6 bases, leaving 11 bases between them. Germline V CDR1 and CDR2: ENHRY, SYGVKD. The CDR3 DNA sequence: TGTGCCATCAGTGAGTCTACGGAGTGGGCCGGGGAGCTGTTTTTT. It encodes CAISESTEWAGELFF.

V and J are TRBV25-1 and TRBJ2-1, with 9 bases that match TRBD1. The CDR3 contains 17 residues. The germline V gene encodes CDR1 MGHDK and CDR2 SYGVNS. V shed 0 bases, J shed 6 bases, and the junction held 9 bases outside the gene matches. The CDR3 is CASSEYPDRGSSNEQFF. The CDR3 DNA is TGTGCCAGCAGTGAATATCCCGACAGGGGGTCAAGCAATGAGCAGTTCTTC.

The chain combines TRBV11-3 with TRBJ1-1; 7 nucleotides align to TRBD1. The J segment lost 6 bases and the V segment lost 0 bases, leaving 7 bases of the junction unmatched. The CDR3 spans 15 residues. CDR1 is SGHNT, CDR2 YENEEA, per germline. This CDR3 is CASSLDMGQYPEAFF. The CDR3 DNA sequence: TGTGCCAGCAGCTTAGATATGGGACAGTACCCTGAAGCTTTCTTT.

This clone was detected only a few times. V usage is TRBV30 and J usage is TRBJ1-1; the D gene is possibly TRBD1 (6 bases). The CDR3 totals 13 residues. Trimming left V 2 bases short and J 8 bases short, with 15 bases between. In germline, CDR1 is GTSNPN, CDR2 SVGIG (reference sequence). For the CDR3, the DNA is TGTGCCTGGAGTCTGGGACATTTCGAAGAAGCTTTCTTT. Protein product: CAWSLGHFEEAFF. The full variable domain, in which reference TRBV30 and TRBJ1-1 provide the parts outside the CDR3, is SQTIHQWPATLVQPVGSPLSLECTVEGTSNPNLYWYRQAAGRGLQLLFYSVGIGQISSEVPQNLSASRPQDRQFILSSKKLLLSDSGFYLCAWSLGHFEEAFFGQGTRLTVV.

This clone was seen a handful of times. This chain connects TRBV18 to TRBJ2-7; 10 bases align to TRBD1. Germline V gene lookup returns CDR1 KGHSH and CDR2 LQKENI. After removal of 2 bases from V and 6 bases from J, the junction contained 1 base not matched to a gene. CDR3 size: 13 residues. CDR3 residues: CASSPDRGPEQYF. CDR3 coding DNA: TGTGCCAGCTCACCAGACAGGGGGCCCGAGCAGTACTTC. Supplemented by reference TRBV18 and TRBJ2-7, the full variable domain reads NAGVMQNPRHLVRRRGQEARLRCSPMKGHSHVYWYRQLPEEGLKFMVYLQKENIIDESGMPKERFSAEFPKEGPSILRIQQVVRGDSAAYFCASSPDRGPEQYFGPGTRLTVT.

J is TRBJ2-5 and V is TRBV28; 9 bases agree with TRBD1. Germline loops: CDR1 MDHEN, CDR2 SYDVKM. V lost 6 bases, J lost 2 bases, and 4 bases stayed unmatched. The CDR3 contains 14 residues. CDR3 nucleotide sequence: TGTGCCAGCAGCCTTGGACAGGGGCAAGAGACCCAGTACTTC. Its translation: CASSLGQGQETQYF.

This sequence joins TRBV28 and TRBJ2-3, with 8 bases aligning to TRBD1. The J segment lost 4 bases and the V segment lost 8 bases, leaving 8 bases of the junction unmatched. This CDR3 has 14 amino acids. Looked up from germline, CDR1 is MDHEN and CDR2 is SYDVKM. The CDR3 sequence: CASLGQGAADTQYF. The CDR3, as DNA: TGTGCCAGCCTAGGACAGGGTGCCGCAGATACGCAGTATTTT.

Of note for this clone: The same CDR3 can be traced to other DNA sequences in this sample. The chain combines TRBV5-1 with TRBJ2-1; perhaps TRBD2 as D (5 bases). The CDR3 contains 14 residues. Germline-derived CDR1 and CDR2 are SGHRS and YFSETQ. V lost 2 bases to trimming and J lost 4 bases, with 10 bases between them. CDR3 sequence: CASSLTSGYNEQFF. The CDR3 nucleotides read TGCGCCAGCAGCTTAACTAGTGGGTACAATGAGCAGTTCTTC.

The genes are TRBV2 and TRBJ2-7, with D possibly being TRBD1 (6 bases). The ends were cut back, 8 bases at V and 5 bases at J, with 13 bases in the middle. Germline V gene data show CDR1 as SNHLY and CDR2 as FYNNEI. The CDR3 extends over 12 amino acids. The CDR3 DNA is TGTGCCAGCTTAGGGGGTCCCGACGAGCAGTACTTC. Its protein product is CASLGGPDEQYF.

The genes are TRBV7-2 and TRBJ2-1, with 12 bases identical to TRBD2. V lost 4 bases to trimming and J lost 5 bases; unmatched junction nucleotides: 0. The germline CDR1 and CDR2 sequences are SGHTA and FQGNSA. The CDR3 is 14 residues long. The CDR3 DNA reads TGTGCCAGCAGCTGGACTAGCGGGGACAATGAGCAGTTCTTC. Protein: CASSWTSGDNEQFF.

The chain carries TRBV5-1 and TRBJ2-7, with 8 bases aligning to TRBD2. The germline V gene encodes CDR1 SGHRS and CDR2 YFSETQ. CDR3 length: 14 amino acids. The ends lost 4 bases at V and 1 base at J; junction bases unmatched: 4. The CDR3 DNA follows: TGCGCCAGCAGCCGGGGGGGGGCGTCCTACGAGCAGTACTTC. It codes for CASSRGGASYEQYF.

V is TRBV27 and J is TRBJ1-1, with 7 bases identical to TRBD1. Germline loops: CDR1 MNHEY, CDR2 SMNVEV (reference sequence). The CDR3 is 17 residues long. V shed 0 bases and J 0 bases; nucleotides not matched to a gene: 7. Written as DNA, the CDR3 is TGTGCCAGCAGTTTATCGGGGACAGATAACATGAACACTGAAGCTTTCTTT. It specifies CASSLSGTDNMNTEAFF.